This T cell receptor beta chain is drawn from a study of shared clonotypes between healthy human individuals. Clones were sequenced by immunoSEQ multiplex PCR, and TCRdb holds only the in-frame ones, with some missing. The sample lists a few million clones, 85% to 95% occurring once. Concerning this clone: Its specificity is not known.

General study findings and limits: Donor scarcity curtailed the genetic and exposure-history diversity represented herein. Among non-shared clonotypes, generation probabilities were lower than among those shared by all four donors. Naive subsets, compared against memory subsets, generally had larger estimated richness values.

Germline V CDR1 and CDR2: SGDLS, YYNGEE. The CDR3 runs to 15 residues. The V and J ends lost 3 bases and 2 bases respectively, with 15 bases between them. The receptor was derived from a man between 18 and 35 years old in good health. Some clones in this sample may be carry-over from other donors' samples. Input material: naive CD4+ T cells from PBMCs. Subset given: CD45RA+ positively selected. The chain employs TRBV9 and TRBJ2-7; the D gene could be TRBD1 or TRBD2 (5 bases each). The CDR3 spells CASSAGTAPTYEQYF. In DNA form, the CDR3 reads TGTGCCAGCAGCGCAGGGACGGCACCGACCTACGAGCAGTACTTC.